The 22 T cell receptor beta chains below all came from one sample that was sequenced in a study of high-grade serous ovarian cancer treatment subgroups. Produced via immunoSEQ multiplex PCR; TCRdb's table is partial and in-frame only. The repertoire holds a few thousand clones, with around 84% as singletons. Tumor samples were taken before definitive surgery or chemotherapy. Material: tumor tissue. The receptors were gathered from a human donor with high-grade serous ovarian cancer.

The V and J genes are TRBV7-9 and TRBJ1-3; weak D call: TRBD1 (6 bases). Trimming pared 6 bases from V and 3 bases from J, leaving 24 bases between. CDR1 is SEHNR, CDR2 FQNEAQ, per germline (reference sequence). This CDR3 has 18 amino acids. CDR3 sequence: CASSPTPTYREHGNTIYF. The CDR3 region has the DNA TGTGCCAGCAGTCCAACTCCTACCTACAGGGAACATGGAAACACCATATATTTT.

The rearrangement links TRBV4-1 to TRBJ2-1, with 8 bases lining up with TRBD2. The CDR3 spans 17 residues. Germline trimming cut 0 bases from V and 3 bases from J; bases unmatched to any gene: 7. From germline, CDR1 is MGHRA and CDR2 YSYEKL. The CDR3, as DNA: TGCGCCAGCAGCCAAGAGGGAGGGACTAGTTTCTACAATGAGCAGTTCTTC. It translates to CASSQEGGTSFYNEQFF.

The chain links TRBV5-1 to TRBJ2-5, with a possible D match to TRBD2 (6 bases). There are 14 residues in the CDR3. Germline lookup yields CDR1 SGHRS and CDR2 YFSETQ. V was clipped by 3 bases and J by 4 bases, with 13 bases between them. DNA of the CDR3: TGCGCCAGCAGCTCCACTAGCTCTGGAGAGACCCAGTACTTC. This gives the protein CASSSTSSGETQYF.

The chain combines TRBV7-3 with TRBJ1-1; no clear D gene. Per the germline V gene, CDR1 is SGHTA and CDR2 is FQGTGA. CDR3 length equals 12 residues. Trimming removed 5 bases at V and 8 bases at J, with 12 bases between. This CDR3 is CASSPQPSEAFF. CDR3 coding DNA: TGTGCCAGCAGCCCCCAACCCTCAGAAGCTTTCTTT.

V is TRBV2 and J is TRBJ1-5; the D gene is possibly TRBD1 (5 bases). CDR1 and CDR2 from the germline V gene are SNHLY and FYNNEI. The CDR3 length is 18 residues. The V end was cut by 4 bases, the J end by 0 bases, with 19 bases between. This CDR3 is CASSARVPRALSNQPQHF. CDR3 nucleotides: TGTGCCAGCAGTGCCAGGGTTCCCAGGGCCCTTAGCAATCAGCCCCAGCATTTT.

The rearrangement uses TRBV7-9 and TRBJ2-2, with D unresolved. Germline V gene lookup returns CDR1 SEHNR and CDR2 FQNEAQ (reference sequence). With 3 bases removed from V and 0 bases from J, the gap between germline ends came to 17 bases. The CDR3 spans 18 residues. The CDR3 spells CASSFPTGRQTNTGELFF. CDR3 in DNA: TGTGCCAGCAGCTTCCCAACTGGACGCCAAACGAACACCGGGGAGCTGTTTTTT.

The chain is built from TRBV19 and TRBJ2-5, with D tentatively TRBD1 (5 bases). The CDR3 contains 15 residues. With 2 bases removed from V and 5 bases from J, the gap between germline ends came to 15 bases. Germline values: CDR1 LNHDA, CDR2 SQIVND (reference sequence). The CDR3 spells CASSITAVKGETQYF. The CDR3, as DNA: TGTGCCAGTAGTATAACGGCAGTAAAGGGGGAGACCCAGTACTTC. Together with reference TRBV19 and TRBJ2-5, the CDR3 gives the full variable domain: DGGITQSPKYLFRKEGQNVTLSCEQNLNHDAMYWYRQDPGQGLRLIYYSQIVNDFQKGDIAEGYSVSREKKESFPLTVTSAQKNPTAFYLCASSITAVKGETQYFGPGTRLLVL.

This chain links TRBV19 with TRBJ2-1; TRBD2 matches at 7 bases. The CDR3 extends over 14 amino acids. V dropped 2 bases and J dropped 6; count of bases not matched to a gene: 4. CDR1 is LNHDA and CDR2 is SQIVND in the germline V gene (reference sequence). CDR3 DNA sequence: TGTGCCAGTAGTATACGGCGGACTAGCAATGAGCAGTTCTTC. It yields the protein CASSIRRTSNEQFF.

V gene TRBV7-2 combines with J gene TRBJ2-5, with TRBD2 as a possible D gene (7 bases). CDR3 size: 17 residues. Trimming removed 5 bases at V and 6 bases at J, with 25 bases between. Germline CDR1 is SGHTA and CDR2 is FQGNSA. CDR3 in DNA: TGTGCCAGCAGCACTAGAGGTGGAGGGGGGGCCGTTCAGACCCAGTACTTC. This sequence encodes CASSTRGGGGAVQTQYF.

The chain carries TRBV28 and TRBJ2-7, with 9 nucleotides matching TRBD2. Germline trimming cut 7 bases from V and 2 bases from J; bases unmatched to any gene: 9. Germline-derived CDR1 and CDR2 are MDHEN and SYDVKM. This CDR3 region has 15 residues. CDR3 region: CASTPGAGGPYEQYF. DNA of the CDR3: TGTGCCAGCACTCCGGGAGCGGGGGGCCCCTACGAGCAGTACTTC.

The chain couples TRBV7-2 to TRBJ1-3; 10 bases fit TRBD1. The CDR3 covers 17 residues. Germline V gene sequence: CDR1 SGHTA, CDR2 FQGNSA. Trimming took 1 base from V and 6 from J; bases not matched to a gene: 9. This CDR3 is CASSLVAPGTGENTIYF. In DNA form, the CDR3 reads TGTGCCAGCAGCTTAGTTGCGCCCGGGACAGGGGAAAACACCATATATTTT.

The rearrangement joins TRBV11-1 to TRBJ2-7; 9 bases fit TRBD1. CDR1 and CDR2 (germline): SGHAT, FQDESV (reference sequence). V gave up 3 bases and J gave up 2 bases; unmatched junction bases: 2. This CDR3 region has 14 residues. CDR3 region: CASSLGDRAYEQYF. The CDR3 nucleotides are TGTGCCAGCAGCTTGGGGGACAGGGCCTACGAGCAGTACTTC.

The CDR3 region has the DNA TGTGCCAGCAGCTTATCCACCGGGGCTGGTTCACCCCTCCACTTT. The encoded protein is CASSLSTGAGSPLHF. V gene TRBV7-6 combines with J gene TRBJ1-6; the D gene is possibly TRBD1 (5 bases). CDR1 is SGHVS and CDR2 is FNYEAQ in the germline V gene. The CDR3 has 15 residues. V gave up 2 bases and J gave up 9 bases, with 14 bases separating them.

The chain recombines TRBV2 with TRBJ2-5; D is perhaps TRBD2 (7 bases). Per the germline V gene, CDR1 is SNHLY and CDR2 is FYNNEI. Trimming cost V 5 bases and J 1 base, with 11 bases left between them. The CDR3 length is 14 residues. CDR3 sequence reads: CASSTGRAQETQYF. CDR3 DNA: TGTGCCAGCAGTACAGGGAGGGCCCAAGAGACCCAGTACTTC.

This chain links TRBV6-6 with TRBJ1-1; D unclear. The germline V gene has CDR1 MNHNY and CDR2 SVGAGI (reference sequence). The V end lost 2 bases, the J end lost 6 bases, and 13 bases lay between the germline ends. CDR3 size: 14 residues. The CDR3 nucleotides read TGTGCCAGCAGTTACCACCCCCCCGGGGCTGAAGCTTTCTTT. It is translated as CASSYHPPGAEAFF.

The chain couples TRBV5-1 to TRBJ1-6; D ambiguous. With 3 bases removed from V and 5 bases from J, the gap between germline ends came to 12 bases. Germline V lookup: CDR1 SGHRS, CDR2 YFSETQ. This CDR3 comprises 15 residues. The CDR3 reads CASSSTQSDNSPLHF. For the CDR3, the DNA is TGCGCCAGCAGCTCGACACAGAGCGATAATTCACCCCTCCACTTT.

Notes on this clone: This sample also contains other DNA sequences that code for the same CDR3. This CDR3 reads CASRDQGGSGNTIYF. The CDR3 nucleotides are TGTGCCAGCAGGGACCAGGGGGGATCCGGAAACACCATATATTTT. The rearrangement links TRBV7-2 to TRBJ1-3, with TRBD1 identical over 7 bases. This CDR3 contains 15 residues. Germline assignment: CDR1 SGHTA and CDR2 FQGNSA. V lost 6 bases and J lost 4; bases outside the gene matches: 9.

The V call is TRBV6-1, the J call TRBJ2-3, with TRBD2 identical over 7 bases. The CDR3 totals 14 residues. Looked up from germline, CDR1 is MNHNS and CDR2 is SASEGT. V trimming: 3 bases; J trimming: 6 bases; junction bases outside the gene matches: 6. The CDR3 coding sequence is TGTGCCAGCAGTGACAGCGGGATCGGGGATACGCAGTATTTT. The encoded protein is CASSDSGIGDTQYF.

The rearrangement links TRBV7-9 to TRBJ1-2; 10 bases are a match to TRBD1. The germline CDR1 and CDR2 sequences are SEHNR and FQNEAQ (reference sequence). The CDR3 loop spans 15 amino acids. With V trimmed by 6 bases and J by 5 bases, 9 bases remained unmatched. This CDR3 reads CASSGGTGEFYGYTF. The DNA of the CDR3 is TGTGCCAGCAGTGGGGGGACAGGGGAGTTTTATGGCTACACCTTC.

This clone turned up a few times. The chain is built from TRBV6-1 and TRBJ1-2, with 8 positions matching TRBD1. J lost 4 bases, V lost 1 base, and 8 bases had no gene match. CDR1 is MNHNS, CDR2 SASEGT, per germline. The CDR3 loop spans 16 amino acids. CDR3 DNA sequence: TGTGCCAGCAGTGAAGACTACAGGGGGTTAACCTATGGCTACACCTTC. Protein product: CASSEDYRGLTYGYTF.

The chain uses TRBV19 and TRBJ2-3; tentatively, D is TRBD1 (6 bases). CDR1 is LNHDA and CDR2 is SQIVND in the germline V gene (reference sequence). The CDR3 has 15 residues. The V and J ends lost 4 bases and 2 bases respectively, with 13 bases between them. The CDR3 DNA sequence: TGTGCCAGTAGTAGATCCGGGACACCCACAGATACGCAGTATTTT. This translates into CASSRSGTPTDTQYF.

For this clone: The junction shows a germline mismatch at one end, possibly a read error. CDR3 residues: CASRLGGLFRETQYF. Written as DNA, the CDR3 is TGTGCCAGCAGGTTAGGGGGGCTGTTCCGAGAGACCCAGTACTTC. J is TRBJ2-5 and V is TRBV11-2, with D perhaps TRBD1 or TRBD2 (6 bases each). Germline V gene sequence: CDR1 SGHAT, CDR2 FQNNGV. This CDR3 comprises 15 residues.